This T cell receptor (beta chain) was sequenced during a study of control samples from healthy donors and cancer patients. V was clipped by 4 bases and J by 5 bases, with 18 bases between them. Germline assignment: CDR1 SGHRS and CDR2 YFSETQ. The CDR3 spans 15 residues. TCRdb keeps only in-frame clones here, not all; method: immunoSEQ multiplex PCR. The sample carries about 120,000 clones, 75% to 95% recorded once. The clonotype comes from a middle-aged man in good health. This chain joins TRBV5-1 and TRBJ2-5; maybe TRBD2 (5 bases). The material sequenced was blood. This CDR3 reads CASSAYYGGGETQYF. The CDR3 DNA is TGCGCCAGCAGCGCTTACTATGGAGGTGGTGAGACCCAGTACTTC.